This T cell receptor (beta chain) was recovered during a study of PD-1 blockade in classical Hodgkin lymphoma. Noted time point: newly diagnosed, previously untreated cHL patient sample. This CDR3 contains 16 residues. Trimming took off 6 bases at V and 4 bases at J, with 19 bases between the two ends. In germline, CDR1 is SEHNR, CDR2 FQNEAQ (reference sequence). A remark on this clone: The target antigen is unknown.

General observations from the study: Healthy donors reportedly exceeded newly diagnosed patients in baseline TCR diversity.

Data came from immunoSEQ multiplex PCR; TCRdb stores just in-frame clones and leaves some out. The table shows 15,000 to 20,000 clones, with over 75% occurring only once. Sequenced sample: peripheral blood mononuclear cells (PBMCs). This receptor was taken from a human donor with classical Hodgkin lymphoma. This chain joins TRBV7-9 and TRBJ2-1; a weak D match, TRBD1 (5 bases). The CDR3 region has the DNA TGTGCCAGCAGTCACAGGAAACGGGTCTTATACAATGAGCAGTTCTTC. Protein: CASSHRKRVLYNEQFF.